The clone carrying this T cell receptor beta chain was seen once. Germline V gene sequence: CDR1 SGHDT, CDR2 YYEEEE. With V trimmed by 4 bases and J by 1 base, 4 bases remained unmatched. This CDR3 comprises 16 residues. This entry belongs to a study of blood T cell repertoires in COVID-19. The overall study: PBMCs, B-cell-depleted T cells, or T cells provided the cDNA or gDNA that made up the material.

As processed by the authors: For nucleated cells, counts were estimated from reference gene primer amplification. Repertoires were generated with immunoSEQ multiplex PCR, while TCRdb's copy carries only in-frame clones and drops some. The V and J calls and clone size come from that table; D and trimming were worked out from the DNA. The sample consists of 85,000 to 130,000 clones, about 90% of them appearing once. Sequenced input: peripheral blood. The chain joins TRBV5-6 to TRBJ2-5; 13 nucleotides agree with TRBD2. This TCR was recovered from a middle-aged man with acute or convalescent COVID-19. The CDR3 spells CASSGGTSGTQETQYF. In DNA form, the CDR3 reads TGTGCCAGCAGCGGCGGGACTAGCGGGACCCAAGAGACCCAGTACTTC.